Given below is one T cell receptor (beta chain) in context. This CDR3 spans 12 amino acids. V lost 8 bases to trimming and J lost 4 bases, with 11 bases between them. Looked up from germline, CDR1 is MNHEY and CDR2 is SVGAGI. This sample is part of a study of blood T cell repertoires in COVID-19. Study at large: Sources were T cells, B-cell-depleted T cells, or PBMCs; the material itself was cDNA or gDNA.

Assay: immunoSEQ multiplex PCR; the TCRdb copy retains only in-frame clones and omits some. The sample holds roughly 170,000 clones, about three quarters seen once. Specimen: peripheral blood. This TCR came from a woman aged 70-85 years with acute or convalescent COVID-19. V and J are TRBV6-5 and TRBJ2-5; weak D call: TRBD2 (6 bases). The CDR3, as DNA: TGTGCCAGCGCGACTAGGGGAGAGACCCAGTACTTC. Amino acids: CASATRGETQYF.